The rows below give T cell receptor beta chains drawn from one sample of a study of early T cells in non-severe SARS-CoV-2 infection. One entry per CDR3 protein results from TCRdb running MiXCR on the 5' RACE reads. In the table there are over 25,000 distinct CDR3 sequences, about 9.5% of which are singletons. The sample taken for sequencing was whole blood. The origin of the receptors is an adult who was a healthcare worker with PCR-confirmed SARS-CoV-2 infection or an uninfected control (not recorded which). Each CDR3 is given with its conserved first and last residue. A D gene is named only where the DNA matches it firmly. The listing skips clone size in some rows; elsewhere it reads once, few, many or a size class.

j_call cdr3_length d_call v_call clone_size cdr3_aa cdr3_nt
TRBJ1-2 13 - TRBV7-8 many CASSAAQGSGYTF TGTGCCAGCAGCGCCGCCCAGGGTTCTGGCTACACCTTC
TRBJ2-2 15 - TRBV20-1 - CSAENRDPNTGELFF TGCAGTGCTGAAAACCGGGACCCGAACACCGGGGAGCTGTTTTTT
TRBJ2-2 14 - TRBV20-1 few CSARGGGNTGELFF TGCAGTGCGCGGGGCGGGGGCAACACCGGGGAGCTGTTTTTT
TRBJ1-1 15 - TRBV7-2 - CASSFYRGMNTEAFF TGTGCCAGCAGCTTTTATCGGGGAATGAACACTGAAGCTTTCTTT
TRBJ1-1 15 - TRBV5-4 many CASSSRTALNTEAFF TGTGCCAGCAGCTCGCGGACAGCCCTGAACACTGAAGCTTTCTTT
TRBJ2-7 12 - TRBV29-1 many CSVVFSALGQYF TGCAGCGTTGTGTTCAGCGCTTTGGGGCAGTACTTC
TRBJ1-1 11 - TRBV20-1 many CSAKLSGEAFF TGCAGTGCCAAACTTTCAGGGGAGGCTTTCTTT
TRBJ1-5 13 - TRBV20-1 many CSASTLGNQPQHF TGCAGTGCTAGTACACTTGGCAATCAGCCCCAGCATTTT
TRBJ2-7 14 - TRBV6-1 few CASSPRGHSYEQYF TGTGCCAGCAGTCCCCGGGGCCATTCCTACGAGCAGTACTTC
TRBJ2-4 11 TRBD1 TRBV19 many CASSTPADRDF TGTGCCAGTAGTACGCCTGCAGACAGGGATTTC
TRBJ1-5 14 - TRBV5-1 few CASSLEGDFQPQHF TGCGCCAGCAGCTTGGAAGGGGATTTCCAGCCCCAGCATTTT
TRBJ1-5 13 - TRBV20-1 many CSARGDKITPQHF TGCAGTGCTAGAGGAGATAAGATAACGCCCCAGCATTTT
TRBJ2-1 14 - TRBV20-1 many CSAGSGAPYNEQFF TGCAGTGCTGGATCAGGGGCGCCCTACAATGAGCAGTTCTTC
TRBJ1-1 14 TRBD1 TRBV20-1 medium-sized CSARVAGGNTEAFF TGCAGTGCTAGAGTTGCAGGGGGTAACACTGAAGCTTTCTTT
TRBJ1-5 14 - TRBV7-8 many CASSLGAGNQPQHF TGTGCCAGCAGCTTAGGGGCAGGGAATCAGCCCCAGCATTTT
TRBJ2-6 18 - TRBV25-1 many CASTETGRLASGANVLTF TGTGCCAGCACCGAGACAGGTCGATTGGCTTCTGGGGCCAACGTCCTGACTTTC
TRBJ2-3 14 - TRBV4-1 - CASSQEGETDTQYF TGCGCCAGCAGCCAAGAGGGGGAAACAGATACGCAGTATTTT
TRBJ2-2 14 - TRBV20-1 many CSAKDRVNTGELFF TGCAGTGCAAAGGATAGAGTGAACACCGGGGAGCTGTTTTTT
TRBJ2-3 15 - TRBV29-1 many CSAEGTPTSTDTQYF TGCAGCGCCGAAGGGACTCCAACAAGCACAGATACGCAGTATTTT
TRBJ2-1 13 - TRBV5-1 - CASRPGALYEQFF TGCGCCAGCAGACCTGGGGCTTTGTATGAGCAGTTCTTC
TRBJ2-5 15 TRBD1 TRBV7-3 many CASSSTPGGWETQYF TGTGCCAGCAGCTCGACTCCAGGGGGCTGGGAGACCCAGTACTTC
TRBJ2-5 15 - TRBV27 many CASSLTRQLQETQYF TGTGCCAGCAGTCTCACCCGACAGCTCCAAGAGACCCAGTACTTC
TRBJ2-7 11 - TRBV29-1 few CSVEPPYEQYF TGCAGCGTTGAGCCGCCCTACGAGCAGTACTTC
TRBJ2-7 15 TRBD2 TRBV27 once CASNSAGGGSYEQYF TGTGCCAGCAACTCTGCTGGCGGGGGCTCCTACGAGCAGTACTTC
TRBJ2-4 16 - TRBV4-3 many CASSQDRQVIGNIQYF TGCGCCAGCAGCCAAGATCGGCAGGTAATAGGAAACATTCAGTACTTC